This TCR beta chain emerged from a study of post-analysis software for immune sequencing data. Every TCR beta cDNA library bore unique molecular identifiers. Each CDR3 protein is one row after TCRdb ran MiXCR on the PCR reads. The table has about 770,000 distinct CDR3 sequences, around 42% seen once. V was pared by 1 base and J by 2 bases, with 15 bases between. The CDR3 consists of 16 residues. Germline CDR1 is SQVTM and CDR2 is ANQGSEA. Study-level points and caveats: Controls showed lower frequencies than patients for roughly 5 TRBV segments, and TRBV5-6, TRBV5-1 and TRBV20-1 were among these.

In the case of this clonotype: Its antigen remains unidentified.

The chain employs TRBV29-1 and TRBJ1-5, with D unclear. The source material was blood. This TCR was sampled from a girl aged 5-17 years with multiple sclerosis. This CDR3 is CSVEGRGAWGNQPQHF. CDR3 nucleotide sequence: TGCAGCGTTGAAGGTCGCGGTGCGTGGGGCAATCAGCCCCAGCATTTT.